This T cell receptor (beta chain) came from a study of T cell changes during pregnancy in multiple sclerosis. TCRdb keeps only in-frame clones here, not all; method: immunoSEQ multiplex PCR. In the table there are roughly 15,000 clones, approximately 85% of which are singletons. Concerning this clone: Mismatch with germline at one junction end may stem from a read error.

Germline CDR1 SSHAT, CDR2 FNYEAQ (reference sequence). This CDR3 has 17 residues. J is TRBJ1-3 and V is TRBV7-7, with 8 bases identical to TRBD1. Specimen: CD8+ T cells from peripheral blood mononuclear cells, collected in the second trimester of pregnancy. The sequence was obtained from a female donor in good health, enrolled as a control in a pregnancy study. CDR3 bases: TGTGCTAGCAGCTTAGAACCTGGGACAGGCCCCACAAACACCATATATTTT. As protein: CASSLEPGTGPTNTIYF.